The clone carrying this TCR beta chain was seen repeatedly, ten times or more. Its antigen is not identified. MiXCR, applied by TCRdb to the 5' RACE reads, yields one record per CDR3 protein. The table has fewer than 65,000 distinct CDR3 sequences, approximately 6% seen once. This sample was included in a study of spatial heterogeneity in lung cancer. On the study more broadly: Raw-read counts averaged over ten per unique TCR and UMI combination.

Time point given: sample taken at primary tumor resection. No cell sorting; template was whole RNA from tumor, lung tissue or PBMC. The study, taken as a whole, reports: Detection of ubiquitous tumor TCRs in blood was higher at resection than follow-up.

The clonotype comes from a female donor with early-stage non-small cell lung cancer. Sequences were derived from PBMCs, sampled at surgery.

The CDR3 DNA sequence: TGTGCCAGCAGCTTAGCGGAGGTCTCTGAAGCTTTCTTT. Translated: CASSLAEVSEAFF. The chain joins TRBV7-9 to TRBJ1-1, with no clear D. Trimming took 0 bases from V and 6 from J, leaving 8 bases between them. Germline loops: CDR1 SEHNR, CDR2 FQNEAQ (reference sequence). This CDR3 spans 13 amino acids.